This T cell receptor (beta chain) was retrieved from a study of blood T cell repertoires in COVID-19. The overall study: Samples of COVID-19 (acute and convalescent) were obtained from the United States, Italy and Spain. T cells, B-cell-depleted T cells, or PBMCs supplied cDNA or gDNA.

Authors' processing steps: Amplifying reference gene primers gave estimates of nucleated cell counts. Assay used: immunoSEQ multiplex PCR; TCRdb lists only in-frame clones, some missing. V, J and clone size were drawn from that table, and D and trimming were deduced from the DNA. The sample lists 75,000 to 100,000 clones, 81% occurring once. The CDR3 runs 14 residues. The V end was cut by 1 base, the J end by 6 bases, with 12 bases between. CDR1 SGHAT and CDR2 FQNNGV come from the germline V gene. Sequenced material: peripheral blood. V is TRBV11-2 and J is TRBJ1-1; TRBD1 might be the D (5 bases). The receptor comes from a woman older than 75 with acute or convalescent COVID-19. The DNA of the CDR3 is TGTGCCAGCAGCTTAGTAAGGCAGGGCGCTGAAGCTTTCTTT. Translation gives CASSLVRQGAEAFF.